The 12 T cell receptor beta chains below all came from one sample that was sequenced in a study of control samples from healthy donors and cancer patients. Assay used: immunoSEQ multiplex PCR; TCRdb lists only in-frame clones, some missing. The sample lists about 130,000 clones; 80% to 95% were seen once. Sequencing was performed on blood. These receptors originate from a man between 18 and 35 years old in good health.

The V call is TRBV3-1 (or the pseudogene TRBV3-2), the J call TRBJ1-1; the D is unclear. This CDR3 is 15 amino acids long. Trimming removed 1 base from V and 0 bases from J, with 9 bases in between. Germline CDR1 and CDR2: LGHDT and YNNKEL (reference sequence). The CDR3 DNA reads TGTGCCAGCAGCCAAGGGTCCTTCATGAACACTGAAGCTTTCTTT. Translated, it gives CASSQGSFMNTEAFF.

The rearrangement uses TRBV7-6 and TRBJ2-2, with a tentative D call TRBD2 (6 bases). The CDR3 has 15 amino acids. Trimming stripped 0 bases from V and 4 bases from J, with 9 bases between. Germline V gene sequence: CDR1 SGHVS, CDR2 FNYEAQ. The CDR3, as DNA: TGTGCCAGCAGCTTAGCGCGGGGTGTCACCGGGGAGCTGTTTTTT. It specifies CASSLARGVTGELFF.

Concerning this clone: The sample carries other DNA sequences with the same CDR3. V usage is TRBV4-1 and J usage is TRBJ1-4; D is ambiguous. The CDR3 consists of 14 residues. From germline, CDR1 is MGHRA and CDR2 YSYEKL. Trimming took off 0 bases at V and 4 bases at J, with 6 bases between the two ends. The CDR3 spells CASSQEGSNEKLFF. CDR3 coding DNA: TGCGCCAGCAGCCAAGAGGGCAGTAATGAAAAACTGTTTTTT.

V gene TRBV5-1 combines with J gene TRBJ2-7; weak D call: TRBD1 (5 bases). V shed 4 bases and J shed 0 bases, with 11 bases lying between them. The V gene's germline CDR1 is SGHRS and CDR2 YFSETQ. There are 14 residues in the CDR3. This CDR3 is CASSKEQVSYEQYF. The CDR3 DNA reads TGCGCCAGCAGCAAGGAACAGGTCTCCTACGAGCAGTACTTC.

The J gene is TRBJ1-1, the V gene TRBV2; 8 nucleotides agree with TRBD1. Germline assignment: CDR1 SNHLY and CDR2 FYNNEI. This CDR3 is 14 amino acids long. V lost 7 bases, J lost 6 bases, and 10 bases stayed unmatched. CDR3 in amino acids: CASTKTGVSPEAFF. In DNA, the CDR3 is TGTGCCAGCACCAAGACAGGGGTCAGCCCTGAAGCTTTCTTT.

CDR3 sequence: CASSPDPRRETQYF. The CDR3 DNA follows: TGTGCCAGCAGCCCGGACCCCCGTAGAGAGACCCAGTACTTC. This chain uses TRBV5-5 with TRBJ2-5; D unresolved. CDR1 and CDR2 from the germline V gene are SGHKS and YYEKEE (reference sequence). The CDR3 is made up of 14 amino acids. Trimming left V 4 bases short and J 4 bases short, with 14 bases between.

This chain connects TRBV6-5 to TRBJ2-7; no clear D. The germline CDR1 and CDR2 sequences are MNHEY and SVGAGI. The CDR3 has 12 residues. V lost 9 bases and J 0 bases, leaving 9 bases between the germline ends. CDR3 bases: TGTGCCAGTGATTATTCCTCCTACGAGCAGTACTTC. Translated: CASDYSSYEQYF.

J is TRBJ1-1 and V is TRBV5-4; TRBD1 matches 7 bases. Per the germline V gene, CDR1 is SGHNT and CDR2 is YYREEE (reference sequence). The CDR3 has 15 residues. V was pared by 4 bases and J by 0 bases, with 6 bases of the junction left unmatched. The CDR3, as DNA: TGTGCCAGCAGCCCATACAGGGGCATGAACACTGAAGCTTTCTTT. Its protein is CASSPYRGMNTEAFF.

CDR3 bases: TGTGCCAGCAGTACCGGGACAGGGCTGGTCGGCCAGCCCCAGCATTTT. It encodes CASSTGTGLVGQPQHF. The chain is built from TRBV27 and TRBJ1-5; 9 positions agree with TRBD1. Germline V gene lookup returns CDR1 MNHEY and CDR2 SMNVEV (reference sequence). J lost 7 bases, V lost 5 bases, and 12 bases had no gene match. The CDR3 length is 16 residues.

The V gene is TRBV5-4, the J gene TRBJ2-1; the match to TRBD2 covers 9 bases. V dropped 0 bases and J dropped 6; count of bases not matched to a gene: 4. The germline V gene has CDR1 SGHNT and CDR2 YYREEE (reference sequence). The CDR3 runs 15 residues. The CDR3 loop is CASSLVLAGTNEQFF. CDR3 nucleotide sequence: TGTGCCAGCAGCTTGGTGCTAGCGGGGACCAATGAGCAGTTCTTC.

The rearrangement links TRBV11-2 to TRBJ2-7; tentatively, D is TRBD1 (5 bases). The germline V and J ends were trimmed by 4 bases and 4 bases, with 29 bases remaining between them. This CDR3 spans 19 amino acids. Germline V lookup: CDR1 SGHAT, CDR2 FQNNGV. The CDR3 here is CASSSGQGRFTVKSYEQYF. CDR3 bases: TGTGCCAGCAGCTCCGGCCAGGGCAGGTTTACGGTTAAATCGTACGAGCAGTACTTC.

The genes are TRBV3-1 (or the pseudogene TRBV3-2) and TRBJ1-4; a weak D match, TRBD1 (5 bases). Germline CDR1 LGHDT, CDR2 YNNKEL (reference sequence). The germline V and J ends were trimmed by 3 bases and 5 bases, with 10 bases remaining between them. The CDR3 runs to 14 residues. CDR3 sequence reads: CASSHQGKNEKLFF. Written as DNA, the CDR3 is TGTGCCAGCAGCCACCAGGGTAAAAATGAAAAACTGTTTTTT.